The clone carrying this TCR beta chain came up once. TCRdb's copy holds only in-frame clones and misses some; the assay was immunoSEQ multiplex PCR. This sample has 150,000 or so clones; roughly 77% occur once, and the top ten carry 25% to 30%. The germline V gene has CDR1 KGHSH and CDR2 LQKENI. This CDR3 contains 18 residues. The V end was cut by 0 bases, the J end by 7 bases, with 22 bases between. The data belong to a study of cytotoxic CD8 clonotypes in ibrutinib-treated CLL. The chain carries TRBV18 and TRBJ2-1, with a possible D match to TRBD1 (9 bases). The input for sequencing was PBMCs, taken after 12 months of ibrutinib treatment. This clonotype originated in a human donor with chronic lymphocytic leukemia. CDR3 in amino acids: CASSPPGTGSGSQNEQFF. DNA for the CDR3: TGTGCCAGCTCACCACCCGGGACAGGGAGCGGGAGTCAAAATGAGCAGTTCTTC.